This T cell receptor beta chain originates from a study of shared clonotypes between healthy human individuals. Study details: Every donor yielded three CD4 naive, three CD4 memory, two CD8 naive and one CD8 memory plate.

A note on this clone: Its antigen is currently unknown.

The V gene lost 5 bases and the J gene lost 4 bases, with 14 bases spanning the gap. In germline, CDR1 is SEHNR, CDR2 FQNEAQ (reference sequence). The CDR3 covers 15 residues. Study results and caveats: The study sampled only blood, and tissue repertoires likely differ. Naive subsets, compared against memory subsets, generally had larger estimated richness values.

Sequenced by immunoSEQ multiplex PCR; TCRdb stores in-frame clones only, minus some. Among about 1.5 million clones listed, around 95% were seen once. CD45RA-negative memory and CD45RA+ naive subsets were split from the CD4+ cells. The V call is TRBV7-9, the J call TRBJ2-2, with D perhaps TRBD1 (6 bases). The sequenced sample consisted of naive CD4+ T cells sorted from blood. Described subset: CD45RA+ positively selected. The sequence derives from a man under 40 in good health. CDR3 loop: CASSRRWTVTGELFF. The CDR3 DNA reads TGTGCCAGCAGCCGGAGGTGGACAGTCACCGGGGAGCTGTTTTTT.